The rows below give T cell receptor beta chains drawn from one sample of a study of breast tumors, draining lymph nodes, adjacent tissues. TCRdb independently ran MiXCR on the multiplex PCR reads; one entry per CDR3 protein. Among over 150,000 distinct CDR3 sequences, about 32% were seen once, and the ten largest hold roughly 4%. The sample was axillary lymph node tissue. The receptors come from a female donor with breast cancer. Some clones in this sample may be carry-over from other donors' samples. Both conserved end residues are part of each CDR3. A D gene is named only where the DNA matches it firmly. Some rows mark clone size as missing; the rest say once, few, many or name a class of expanded clone.

J	size	D	V	DNA	CDR3
TRBJ2-4	NA	NA	TRBV27	TGTGCCAGCAGATGGGGGGACATTCAGTACTTC	CASRWGDIQYF
TRBJ1-6	NA	TRBD1	TRBV6-6	TGTGCCAGCAGGAGGGACAGGGTTAATTCACCCCTCCACTTT	CASRRDRVNSPLHF
TRBJ2-7	many	NA	TRBV18	TGTGCCAGCTCACCACGGGTCTGGGGGGACGGGGAGCAGTACTTC	CASSPRVWGDGEQYF
TRBJ2-6	NA	TRBD2	TRBV6-6	TGTGCCAGCAGTCAACGGTCCCAGCGGGGGCCCTCTGGGGCCAACGTCCTGACTTTC	CASSQRSQRGPSGANVLTF
TRBJ1-1	few	NA	TRBV6-1	TGTGCCAGCACCCGACACGGGACGGCCGAAGCTTTCTTT	CASTRHGTAEAFF
TRBJ2-7	many	NA	TRBV27	TGTGCCAGCAGTTTACCGCGGATCGTGGACGTGAACTACGAGCAGTACTTC	CASSLPRIVDVNYEQYF
TRBJ2-3	many	NA	TRBV10-3	TGTGCCATCAGTGGAAGGAGAGGCTTGGCAGATACGCAGTATTTT	CAISGRRGLADTQYF
TRBJ2-7	few	NA	TRBV7-9	TGTGCCAGCAGCTTCCGGGGCTACGGGCAGTACTTC	CASSFRGYGQYF
TRBJ1-4	many	NA	TRBV20-1	TGCAGTGCTATCCGGGACACGGAGGAAAAACTGTTTTTT	CSAIRDTEEKLFF
TRBJ2-4	few	TRBD1	TRBV6-5	TGTGCCAGCAGTCGCGACAGGGACAAAAACATTCAGTACTTC	CASSRDRDKNIQYF
TRBJ1-6	many	NA	TRBV9	TGTGCCAGCAGCGTAGCCGGGGTCCATAATTCACCCCTCCACTTT	CASSVAGVHNSPLHF
TRBJ2-2	many	NA	TRBV7-8	TGTGCCAGCAGCCCCAACTCGAACACCGGGGAGCTGTTTTTT	CASSPNSNTGELFF
TRBJ2-5	NA	TRBD2	TRBV20-1	TGCAGTGTAAGCGGGGGGGCCGAGACCCAGTACTTC	CSVSGGAETQYF
TRBJ1-2	NA	TRBD1	TRBV2	TGTGCTAGAGAGGGGACAGGGTCATTATCCTATGGCTACACCTTC	CAREGTGSLSYGYTF
TRBJ2-5	many	NA	TRBV5-1	TGCGCCAGCAGCTTGGCTAGACAGCAAGAGACCCAGTACTTC	CASSLARQQETQYF
TRBJ1-2	many	NA	TRBV13	TGTGCCAGCAGCTCCTGGGGGGTCGGATATGGCTACACCTTC	CASSSWGVGYGYTF
TRBJ2-7	many	NA	TRBV5-1	TGCGCCAGCAGCTCCTCCACAGGTTCCAACTCCTACGAGCAGTACTTC	CASSSSTGSNSYEQYF
TRBJ1-4	many	NA	TRBV7-6	TGTGCCAGCAGCGGTAAGACAGACTTTAATGAAAAACTGTTTTTT	CASSGKTDFNEKLFF
TRBJ1-4	NA	NA	TRBV6-5	TGTGCCAGCAGCCAGACTTCTCCTTGGTCAACTAATGAAAAACTGTTTTTT	CASSQTSPWSTNEKLFF
TRBJ2-4	NA	NA	TRBV20-1	TGCAGTGCTAGACCTGGACTGGGTACCCTAGCCAAAAACATTCAGTACTTC	CSARPGLGTLAKNIQYF
TRBJ1-5	NA	NA	TRBV6-6	TGTGCCAGCAGCCAGATGGGCGATCAGCCCCAGCATTTT	CASSQMGDQPQHF
TRBJ2-1	many	NA	TRBV7-2	TGTGCCAGCAGCTTAGCCCGGCGGGCTATCCCCACAAATGAGCAGTTCTTC	CASSLARRAIPTNEQFF
TRBJ2-5	NA	TRBD1	TRBV5-1	TGCGCCAGCAGCTTGGGGGGACAGCCGGACACCCAGTACTTC	CASSLGGQPDTQYF
TRBJ2-7	many	TRBD2	TRBV5-1	TGCGCCAGCAGCGCGGGACTAGGGCCATACGAGCAGTACTTC	CASSAGLGPYEQYF
TRBJ2-2	NA	NA	TRBV9	TGTGCCAGCAGCCCAGAAGGGACAGGGGAGCTGTTTTTT	CASSPEGTGELFF
TRBJ2-7	many	NA	TRBV18	TGTGCCAGCTCACCACAAGAGGGGACGGGCTACGAGCAGTACTTC	CASSPQEGTGYEQYF